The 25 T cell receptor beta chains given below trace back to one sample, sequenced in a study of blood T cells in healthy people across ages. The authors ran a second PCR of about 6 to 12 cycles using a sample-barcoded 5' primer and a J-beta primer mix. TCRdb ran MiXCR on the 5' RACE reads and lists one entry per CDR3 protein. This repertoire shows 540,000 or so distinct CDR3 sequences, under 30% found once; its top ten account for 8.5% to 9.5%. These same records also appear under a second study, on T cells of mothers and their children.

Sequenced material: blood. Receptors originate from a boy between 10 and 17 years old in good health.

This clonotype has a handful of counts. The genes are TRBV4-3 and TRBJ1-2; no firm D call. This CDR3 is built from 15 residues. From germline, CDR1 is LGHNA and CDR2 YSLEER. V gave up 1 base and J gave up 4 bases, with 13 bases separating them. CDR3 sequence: CASSQAHRGLYGYTF. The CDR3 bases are TGCGCCAGCAGCCAAGCCCACCGAGGCCTCTATGGCTACACCTTC.

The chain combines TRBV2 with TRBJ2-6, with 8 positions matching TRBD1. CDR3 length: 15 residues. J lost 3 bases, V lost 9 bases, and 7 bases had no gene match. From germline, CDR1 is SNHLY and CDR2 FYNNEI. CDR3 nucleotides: TGTGCCAGGGCAGGGGGCGGTTTTGGGGCCAACGTCCTGACTTTC. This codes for CARAGGGFGANVLTF.

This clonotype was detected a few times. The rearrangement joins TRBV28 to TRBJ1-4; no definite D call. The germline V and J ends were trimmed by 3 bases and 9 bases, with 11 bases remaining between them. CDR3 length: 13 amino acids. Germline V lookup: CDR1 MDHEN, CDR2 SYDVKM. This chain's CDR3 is CASSLGQRKKLFF. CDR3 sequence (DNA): TGTGCCAGCAGTTTGGGCCAGAGGAAAAAACTGTTTTTT.

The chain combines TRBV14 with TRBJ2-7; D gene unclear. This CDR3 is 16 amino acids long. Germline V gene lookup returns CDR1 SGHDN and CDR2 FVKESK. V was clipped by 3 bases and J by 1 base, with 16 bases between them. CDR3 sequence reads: CASSQVPFQVSYEQYF. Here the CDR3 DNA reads TGTGCCAGCAGCCAGGTGCCGTTTCAAGTGTCCTACGAGCAGTACTTC.

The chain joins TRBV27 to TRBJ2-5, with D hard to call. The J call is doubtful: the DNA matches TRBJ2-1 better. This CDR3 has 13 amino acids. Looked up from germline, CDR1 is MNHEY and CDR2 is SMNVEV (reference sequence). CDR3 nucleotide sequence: TGTGCCAGCAGAGGGTCTCGTTACAATGAGCAGTTCTTC. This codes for CASRGSRYNEQFF.

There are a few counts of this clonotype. The DNA for the CDR3 is TGTGCCACCAGCAGAGATATCGGGACATTGTACTTC. Amino acids: CATSRDIGTLYF. V is TRBV15 and J is TRBJ2-5, with a possible D match to TRBD1 (6 bases). The CDR3 contains 12 residues. The V end lost 0 bases, the J end lost 13 bases, and 12 bases lay between the germline ends. The germline gives CDR1 LNHNV, CDR2 YYDKDF (reference sequence).

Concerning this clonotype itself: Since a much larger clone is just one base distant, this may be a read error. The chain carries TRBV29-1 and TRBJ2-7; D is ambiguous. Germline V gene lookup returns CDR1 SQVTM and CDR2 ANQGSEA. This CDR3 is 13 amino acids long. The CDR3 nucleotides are TGCAGCGTATGGCACCTGAGCTCCTACCAGCAGTACTTC. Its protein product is CSVWHLSSYQQYF.

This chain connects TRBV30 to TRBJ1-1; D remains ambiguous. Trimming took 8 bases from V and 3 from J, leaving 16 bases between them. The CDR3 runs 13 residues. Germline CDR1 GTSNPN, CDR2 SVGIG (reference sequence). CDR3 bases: TGTGCCACCGACCGGGAGACGGACACTGAAGCTTTCTTT. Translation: CATDRETDTEAFF. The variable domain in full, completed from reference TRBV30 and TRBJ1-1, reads SQTIHQWPATLVQPVGSPLSLECTVEGTSNPNLYWYRQAAGRGLQLLFYSVGIGQISSEVPQNLSASRPQDRQFILSSKKLLLSDSGFYLCATDRETDTEAFFGQGTRLTVV.

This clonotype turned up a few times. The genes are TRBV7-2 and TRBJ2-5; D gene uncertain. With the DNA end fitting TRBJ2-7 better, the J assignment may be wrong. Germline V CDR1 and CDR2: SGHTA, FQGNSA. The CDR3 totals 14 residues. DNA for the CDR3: TGTGCCAGCAGCTTAGGGCCAGCAACCTACGAGCAGTACTTC. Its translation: CASSLGPATYEQYF.

The CDR3 sequence is CASSAYRELEGNQPQHF. DNA of the CDR3: TGTGCCAGCAGTGCCTACAGGGAATTGGAGGGCAATCAGCCCCAGCATTTT. The chain is built from TRBV28 and TRBJ1-5, with a tentative D call TRBD1 (6 bases). Germline CDR1 MDHEN, CDR2 SYDVKM. This CDR3 is 17 amino acids long. Trimming removed 5 bases at V and 2 bases at J, with 19 bases between. The full variable domain, completed using reference TRBV28 and TRBJ1-5, is DVKVTQSSRYLVKRTGEKVFLECVQDMDHENMFWYRQDPGLGLRLIYFSYDVKMKEKGDIPEGYSVSREKKERFSLILESASTNQTSMYLCASSAYRELEGNQPQHFGDGTRLSIL.

The CDR3 spells CSAKNRGGDEQFF. The CDR3 nucleotides are TGCAGTGCCAAAAACAGGGGAGGCGATGAGCAGTTCTTC. V usage is TRBV20-1 and J usage is TRBJ2-1; tentatively, D is TRBD1 (7 bases). Trimming removed 6 bases from V and 8 bases from J, with 17 bases in between. The CDR3 spans 13 residues. Germline assignment: CDR1 DFQATT and CDR2 SNEGSKA (reference sequence).

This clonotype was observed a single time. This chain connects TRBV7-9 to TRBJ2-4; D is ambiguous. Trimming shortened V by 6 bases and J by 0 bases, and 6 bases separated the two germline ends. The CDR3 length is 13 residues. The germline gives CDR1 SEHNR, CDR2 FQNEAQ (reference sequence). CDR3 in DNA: TGTGCCAGCAGGAAGGGAGCCAAAAACATTCAGTACTTC. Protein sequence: CASRKGAKNIQYF.

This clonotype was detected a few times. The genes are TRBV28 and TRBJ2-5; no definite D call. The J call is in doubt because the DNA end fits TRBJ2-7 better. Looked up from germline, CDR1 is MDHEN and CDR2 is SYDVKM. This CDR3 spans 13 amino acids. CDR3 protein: CASRVQYYYEQYF. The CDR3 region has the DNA TGTGCGAGCCGGGTCCAATATTACTACGAGCAGTACTTC.

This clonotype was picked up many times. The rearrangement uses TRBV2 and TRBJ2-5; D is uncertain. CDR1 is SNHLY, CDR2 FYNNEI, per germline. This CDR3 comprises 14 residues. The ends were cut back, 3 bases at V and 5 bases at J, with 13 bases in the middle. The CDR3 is CASSDVRSEETQYF. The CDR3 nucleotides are TGTGCCAGCAGTGATGTTAGGTCGGAGGAGACCCAGTACTTC.

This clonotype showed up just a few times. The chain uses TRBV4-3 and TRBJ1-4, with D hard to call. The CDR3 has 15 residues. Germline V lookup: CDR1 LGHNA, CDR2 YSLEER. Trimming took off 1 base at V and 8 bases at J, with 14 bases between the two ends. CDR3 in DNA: TGCGCCAGCAGCCAAGGTTTCATTAGGAAGGAAAAACTGTTTTTT. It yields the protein CASSQGFIRKEKLFF.

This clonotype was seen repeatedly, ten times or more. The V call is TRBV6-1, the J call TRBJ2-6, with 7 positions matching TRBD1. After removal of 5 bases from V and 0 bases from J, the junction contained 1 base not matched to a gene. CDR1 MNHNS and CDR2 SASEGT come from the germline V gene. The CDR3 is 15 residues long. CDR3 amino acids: CASSWDSSGANVLTF. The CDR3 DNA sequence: TGTGCCAGCAGTTGGGACAGCTCTGGGGCCAACGTCCTGACTTTC.

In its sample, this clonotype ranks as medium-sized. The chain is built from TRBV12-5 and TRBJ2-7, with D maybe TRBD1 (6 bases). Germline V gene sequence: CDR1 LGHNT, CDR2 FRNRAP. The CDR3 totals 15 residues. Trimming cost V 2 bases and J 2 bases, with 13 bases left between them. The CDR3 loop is CASGLSGTLTYEQYF. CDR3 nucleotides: TGTGCTAGTGGTTTGTCCGGGACACTGACCTACGAGCAGTACTTC.

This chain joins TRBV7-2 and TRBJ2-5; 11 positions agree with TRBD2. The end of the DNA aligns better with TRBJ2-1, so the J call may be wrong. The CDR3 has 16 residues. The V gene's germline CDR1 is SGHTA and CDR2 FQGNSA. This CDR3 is CASSLVRLAGGREQFF. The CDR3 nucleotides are TGTGCCAGCAGCTTAGTTCGGCTAGCGGGAGGTAGAGAGCAGTTCTTC.

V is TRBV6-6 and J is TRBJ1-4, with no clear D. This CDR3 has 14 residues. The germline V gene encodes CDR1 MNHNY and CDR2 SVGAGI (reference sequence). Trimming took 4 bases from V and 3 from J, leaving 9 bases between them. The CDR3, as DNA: TGTGCCAGCAGTTTGGAGGTGGCTAATGAAAAACTGTTTTTT. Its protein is CASSLEVANEKLFF.

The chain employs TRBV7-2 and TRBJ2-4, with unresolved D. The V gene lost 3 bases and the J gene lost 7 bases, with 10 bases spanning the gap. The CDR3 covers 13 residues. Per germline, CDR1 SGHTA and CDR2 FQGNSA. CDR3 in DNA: TGTGCCAGCAGCTTCTATTCCGCGAACATTCAGTACTTC. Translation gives CASSFYSANIQYF.

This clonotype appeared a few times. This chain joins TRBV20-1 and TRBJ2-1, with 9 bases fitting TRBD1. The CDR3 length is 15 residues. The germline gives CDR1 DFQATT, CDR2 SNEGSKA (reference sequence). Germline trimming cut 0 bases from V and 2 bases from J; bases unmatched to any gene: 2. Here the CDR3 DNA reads TGCAGTGCTAGAGACCGGGACAGGGCCTACAATGAGCAGTTCTTC. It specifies CSARDRDRAYNEQFF.

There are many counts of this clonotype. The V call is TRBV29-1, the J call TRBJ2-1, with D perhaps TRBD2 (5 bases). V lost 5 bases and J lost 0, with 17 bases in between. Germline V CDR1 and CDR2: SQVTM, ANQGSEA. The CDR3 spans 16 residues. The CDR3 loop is CSVSPPELGSYNEQFF. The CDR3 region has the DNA TGCAGCGTTTCTCCCCCGGAACTAGGCTCCTACAATGAGCAGTTCTTC.

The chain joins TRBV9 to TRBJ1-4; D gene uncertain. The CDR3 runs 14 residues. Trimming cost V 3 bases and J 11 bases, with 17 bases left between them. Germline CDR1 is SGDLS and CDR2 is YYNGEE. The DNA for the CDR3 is TGTGCCAGCAGCGCCAGCGGGCCCTCCTCTAAACTGTTTTTT. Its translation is CASSASGPSSKLFF. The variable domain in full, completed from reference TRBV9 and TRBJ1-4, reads DSGVTQTPKHLITATGQRVTLRCSPRSGDLSVYWYQQSLDQGLQFLIQYYNGEERAKGNILERFSAQQFPDLHSELNLSSLELGDSALYFCASSASGPSSKLFFGSGTQLSVL.

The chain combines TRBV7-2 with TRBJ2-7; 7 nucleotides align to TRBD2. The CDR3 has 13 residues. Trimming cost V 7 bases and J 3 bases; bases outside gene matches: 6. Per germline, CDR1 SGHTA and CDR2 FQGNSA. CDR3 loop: CASTPGGYYEQYF. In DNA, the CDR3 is TGTGCCAGCACCCCGGGGGGATACTACGAGCAGTACTTC. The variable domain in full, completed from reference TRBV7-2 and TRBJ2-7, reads GAGVSQSPSNKVTEKGKDVELRCDPISGHTALYWYRQSLGQGLEFLIYFQGNSAPDKSGLPSDRFSAERTGGSVSTLTIQRTQQEDSAVYLCASTPGGYYEQYFGPGTRLTVT.

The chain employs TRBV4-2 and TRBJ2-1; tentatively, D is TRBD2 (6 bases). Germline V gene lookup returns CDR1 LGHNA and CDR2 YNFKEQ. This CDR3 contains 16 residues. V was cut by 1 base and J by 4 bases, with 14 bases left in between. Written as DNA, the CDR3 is TGTGCCAGCAGCCAAGCAATAGCGGATACTTACAATGAGCAGTTCTTC. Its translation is CASSQAIADTYNEQFF.